Detailed here is one T cell receptor beta chain. TCRdb's copy holds only in-frame clones and misses some; the assay was immunoSEQ multiplex PCR. The repertoire holds around 220,000 clones, with approximately 90% as singletons. This entry comes from a study of blood T cell repertoires in COVID-19. Study-wide background: Spain, Italy and the United States supplied samples that represented acute and convalescent COVID-19.

The CDR3 contains 13 residues. Per germline, CDR1 SGHNT and CDR2 YENEEA. V was clipped by 0 bases and J by 6 bases, with 8 bases between them. Membership in each cohort depended on participant-reported clinical history. Two consecutive negative NP/OP PCR tests, clearance, or resolved symptoms defined Cohort 3 recovery. The chain has TRBV11-3 and TRBJ1-2, with a tentative D call TRBD1 (5 bases). The source of this sequence is a young woman who had recovered from COVID-19. The source material was PBMCs or T cells enriched from blood (not recorded which). The CDR3 is CASSLDREDGYTF. The CDR3 DNA reads TGTGCCAGCAGCTTAGACAGGGAGGATGGCTACACCTTC.